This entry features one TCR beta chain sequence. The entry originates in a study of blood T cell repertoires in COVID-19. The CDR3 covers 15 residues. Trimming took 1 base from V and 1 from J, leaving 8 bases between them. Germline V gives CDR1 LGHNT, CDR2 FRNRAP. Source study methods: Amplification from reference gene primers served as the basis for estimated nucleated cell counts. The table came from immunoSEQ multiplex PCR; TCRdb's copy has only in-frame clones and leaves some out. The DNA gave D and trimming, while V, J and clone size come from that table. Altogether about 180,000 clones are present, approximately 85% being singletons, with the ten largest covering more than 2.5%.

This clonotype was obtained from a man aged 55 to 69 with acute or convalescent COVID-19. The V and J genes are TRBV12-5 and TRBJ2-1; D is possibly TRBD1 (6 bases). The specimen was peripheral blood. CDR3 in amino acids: CASGLGQVSYNEQFF. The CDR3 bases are TGTGCTAGTGGTTTGGGACAGGTATCCTACAATGAGCAGTTCTTC.